The rows below give T cell receptor beta chains drawn from one sample of a study of T-cell reconstitution after alpha-beta-depleted transplantation in children. Each CDR3 protein gets one entry after TCRdb re-called the PCR reads with MiXCR. The sample has roughly 570,000 distinct CDR3 sequences; roughly a quarter are singletons. Sequenced material: PBMCs, taken before TCRalphabeta/CD19-depleted stem cell transplant. These receptors originate from a boy under two years old with Wiskott-Aldrich syndrome, due to receive a stem cell transplant. CDR3s include the opening cysteine and the closing phenylalanine or tryptophan. D genes are given only for firm matches. The size of a clone is reported for some rows only, either as once, few or many, or as a class for expanded clones.

clone_size j_call d_call v_call cdr3_nt cdr3_aa
NA TRBJ1-1 NA TRBV29-1 TGCAGCGTTGTCGGTGCGACAGGTTACACTGAAGCTTTCTTT CSVVGATGYTEAFF
NA TRBJ2-5 NA TRBV24-1 TGTGCCACCAGTCGGTACGGACAAGAGACCCAGTACTTC CATSRYGQETQYF
few TRBJ2-3 NA TRBV5-1 TGCGCCAGCAGCCAAAGATTGATGACCCAGAGAGATACGCAGTATTTT CASSQRLMTQRDTQYF
NA TRBJ2-1 TRBD1 TRBV10-3 TGTGCCATCCGCCGGGACAGGGGAGTCTACAATGAGCAGTTCTTC CAIRRDRGVYNEQFF
many TRBJ2-7 NA TRBV7-9 TGTGCCAGCAGGGACAGATACTACGAGCAGTACTTC CASRDRYYEQYF
NA TRBJ2-7 NA TRBV20-1 TGCAGTACCTCCTCGAAAGGCTACGAGCAGTACTTC CSTSSKGYEQYF
few TRBJ2-1 TRBD2 TRBV29-1 TGCAGCGTTGATAGGAGACTAGCACACAATGAGCAGTTCTTC CSVDRRLAHNEQFF
NA TRBJ2-2 NA TRBV12-3/TRBV12-4 TGTGCCAGCGGGAGACGGATCACCGGGGAGCTGTTTTTT CASGRRITGELFF
few TRBJ2-7 TRBD2 TRBV7-9 TGTGCCAGCAGCTTAGAGGGCGGGAGAGGGTCCTACGAGCAGTACTTC CASSLEGGRGSYEQYF
NA TRBJ2-5 TRBD2 TRBV6-5 TGTGCCAGCAGTTATAGGACTAGCGGGAGGGCGAGGGAAGAGACCCAGTACTTC CASSYRTSGRAREETQYF
many TRBJ2-7 TRBD1 TRBV7-6 TGTGCCAGCAGCCCCCCAGGGGGATACGAGCAGTACTTC CASSPPGGYEQYF
NA TRBJ2-7 NA TRBV20-1 TGCAGTGCTAGAAACCCAGGGCCCTACGAGCAGTACTTC CSARNPGPYEQYF
NA TRBJ1-5 NA TRBV6-1 TGTGCCAGCACCAGGGGTTCGAGCAATCAGCCCCAGCATTTT CASTRGSSNQPQHF
many TRBJ2-1 TRBD2 TRBV5-1 TGCGCCAGCAGCCCGCTAGCGGGAGGGAATGAGCAGTTCTTC CASSPLAGGNEQFF
NA TRBJ1-1 NA TRBV29-1 TGCAGCGCTACAAGGGAGAACACTGAAGCTTTCTTT CSATRENTEAFF
NA TRBJ2-1 TRBD2 TRBV5-1 TGCTCCAGCAGCTGGACCGGGACTATTTACAATGAGCAGTTCTTC CSSSWTGTIYNEQFF
NA TRBJ2-7 NA TRBV20-1 TGCAGTGCTAGAGGCAGGATCCGTGGCAACGAGCAGTACTTC CSARGRIRGNEQYF
once TRBJ2-7 NA TRBV19 TGTGCCAGTAGGATTGGGACGGGCTCCTACGAGCAGTACTTC CASRIGTGSYEQYF
few TRBJ2-5 TRBD2 TRBV27 TGTGCCAGCAGTTCCAGACTAGCGGGAGTGATAGGGCAAGAGACCCAGTACTTC CASSSRLAGVIGQETQYF
NA TRBJ2-5 TRBD1 TRBV29-1 TGCAGCGTTATGACAGGGGGGGTTAGGACAGAGACCCAGTACTTC CSVMTGGVRTETQYF
NA TRBJ1-1 NA TRBV6-1 TGTGCCAGCCACAGGACCCCGAACACTGAAGCTTTCTTT CASHRTPNTEAFF
NA TRBJ2-7 TRBD1 TRBV6-1 TGTGCCAGCAGTACACAGGGGTTTTCCTACGAGCAGTACTTC CASSTQGFSYEQYF
once TRBJ2-3 TRBD1 TRBV5-1 TGCGCCAGCCGCTTGAGAGGGGGCAGCACAGATACGCAGTATTTT CASRLRGGSTDTQYF
few TRBJ2-5 NA TRBV3-1 TGTGCCAGCAGCCAAGATCAGGGAGACCTAACCCAGTACTTC CASSQDQGDLTQYF
NA TRBJ2-3 TRBD2 TRBV12-3/TRBV12-4 TGTGCCAGCAGTTTAGCGGCGGGAGAAATCGATACGCAGTATTTT CASSLAAGEIDTQYF
NA TRBJ1-5 NA TRBV12-3/TRBV12-4 TGTGCCAGCAGTTTAGCGCTTGAGGGTCTGGCTTCCCAGCATTTT CASSLALEGLASQHF
few TRBJ2-3 NA TRBV20-1 TGCAGTGCTGGCCGTGGAGGGGGCGCAGACACAGATACGCAGTATTTT CSAGRGGGADTDTQYF
few TRBJ2-2 NA TRBV24-1 TGTGCCACCAGTGATTTCTGGGGGAACACCGGGGAGCTGTTTTTT CATSDFWGNTGELFF
many TRBJ2-7 NA TRBV7-9 TGTGCCAGCAGCTTTCCCGGCTACGAGCAGTACTTC CASSFPGYEQYF
NA TRBJ1-1 NA TRBV29-1 TGCAGCGTTGACGGCCCGGGGTTGGGGACTGAAGCTTTCTTT CSVDGPGLGTEAFF
NA TRBJ1-4 NA TRBV20-1 TGCAGTGCTAGAGATCCCGCACCAACTAATGAAAAACTGTTTTTT CSARDPAPTNEKLFF
few TRBJ2-1 TRBD2 TRBV27 TGTGCCAGCCGGGGGAGGCGGGAGGTTTACCATGAGCAGTTCTTC CASRGRREVYHEQFF
NA TRBJ2-7 NA TRBV20-1 TGCAGTGCTACAGCTAGCGATCACGACGAGCAGTACTTC CSATASDHDEQYF
NA TRBJ2-1 TRBD2 TRBV20-1 TGCAGTGCTAGAGAACCCCTAGCGGCCTCGTACAATGAGCAGTTCTTC CSAREPLAASYNEQFF
NA TRBJ2-3 TRBD2 TRBV20-1 TGCAGTGCTAGAGCTAGCGGGAGGTACACAGATACGCAGTATTTT CSARASGRYTDTQYF
NA TRBJ2-5 NA TRBV2 TGTGCCAGCACTGCGCGGCGGCAAGAGACCCAGTACTTC CASTARRQETQYF
few TRBJ2-3 NA TRBV6-5 TGTGCCAGCAGTTACAAATTTAAAGATACGCAGTATTTT CASSYKFKDTQYF
few TRBJ1-5 TRBD1 TRBV12-3/TRBV12-4 TGTGCCAGCAGTCCGGGGGACAGGCGAACTAGCAATCAGCCCCAGCATTTT CASSPGDRRTSNQPQHF
few TRBJ2-7 NA TRBV15 TGTGCCACCAGCAGAGACGCCAGAACCTACGAGCAGTACTTC CATSRDARTYEQYF
few TRBJ2-5 NA TRBV5-4 TGTGCCAGCAGCTTGTCTTTGGCGGGAGAGACCCAGTACTTC CASSLSLAGETQYF
few TRBJ2-2 NA TRBV12-3/TRBV12-4 TGTGCCAGCAGCCAAACCTGGGACACCGGGGAGCTGTTTTTT CASSQTWDTGELFF
few TRBJ2-5 TRBD1 TRBV4-1 TGCGCCAGCAGCCAAGGGGACAGGGGGCGAGAGACCCAGTACTTC CASSQGDRGRETQYF
NA TRBJ2-2 NA TRBV6-1 TGTGCCAGCAGTGTTCTAGCGTTCCCAGGGGAGCTGTTTTTT CASSVLAFPGELFF
NA TRBJ1-4 TRBD1 TRBV4-2 TGTGCCAGCAGCCAAGTTTCGCTGGGACAGAATGAAAAACTGTTTTTT CASSQVSLGQNEKLFF
NA TRBJ2-2 TRBD1 TRBV4-1 TGCGCCAGCAGGAAAGGACAGGGATCGGCCGGGGAGCTGTTTTTT CASRKGQGSAGELFF
once TRBJ1-5 NA TRBV27 TGTGCCAGCAGTTTTAGTCCTAATCAGCCCCAGCATTTT CASSFSPNQPQHF
few TRBJ1-4 TRBD1 TRBV20-1 TGCAGTGCTAGTGGACAGGGCCGTCCCCGGCTATTT CSASGQGRPRLF
NA TRBJ2-7 NA TRBV7-9 TGTGCCAGCAGCCATCCTAACAGGGTGCACGAGCAGTACTTC CASSHPNRVHEQYF
few TRBJ1-6 NA TRBV5-5 TGTGCCAGCAGGAGTCAGGGGATGGATTCACCCCTCCACTTT CASRSQGMDSPLHF
NA TRBJ1-1 NA TRBV12-5 TGTGCTAGTGGTCGAGGGTTGAACACTGAAGCTTTCTTT CASGRGLNTEAFF
NA TRBJ1-2 TRBD1 TRBV20-1 TGCAGTGCTAGGACAGGGGTGGACGATGGCTACACCTTC CSARTGVDDGYTF
few TRBJ2-1 NA TRBV20-1 TGCAGTGCTAGACCCGTTACCCTGCGCACCTACAATGAGCAGTTCTTC CSARPVTLRTYNEQFF